A single sample gave rise to the 17 T cell receptor beta chains below, sequenced in a study of chemoradiotherapy in HPV16-positive cancers. Method: immunoSEQ multiplex PCR; TCRdb's copy keeps in-frame clones and lacks some. Among roughly 34,000 clones listed, about 80% were seen once. The material was blood, obtained from a patient who underwent chemoradiotherapy. These receptors all stem from a human donor with HPV-associated anogenital cancer.

The chain carries TRBV6-5 and TRBJ1-2, with D tentatively TRBD1 (5 bases). Germline-derived CDR1 and CDR2 are MNHEY and SVGAGI. The CDR3 consists of 15 residues. V lost 7 bases and J lost 3, with 18 bases in between. DNA of the CDR3: TGTGCCAGCACCCAACAGGTGTTTGGGGACTATGGCTACACCTTC. Protein sequence: CASTQQVFGDYGYTF.

The gene calls are TRBV29-1 and TRBJ1-1; the match to TRBD1 covers 10 bases. With 7 bases clipped from V and 5 bases from J, the junction kept 7 bases outside the gene matches. Germline CDR1 is SQVTM and CDR2 is ANQGSEA. This CDR3 spans 13 amino acids. CDR3 sequence: CSGETGGETEAFF. In nucleotides, the CDR3 is TGCAGCGGGGAGACAGGGGGCGAGACTGAAGCTTTCTTT. The full variable domain, in which reference TRBV29-1 and TRBJ1-1 provide the parts outside the CDR3, is SAVISQKPSRDICQRGTSLTIQCQVDSQVTMMFWYRQQPGQSLTLIATANQGSEATYESGFVIDKFPISRPNLTFSTLTVSNMSPEDSSIYLCSGETGGETEAFFGQGTRLTVV.

The rearrangement uses TRBV11-2 and TRBJ2-1; 9 bases line up with TRBD1. The V and J ends lost 4 bases and 7 bases, in that order; junction bases with no gene match: 11. The CDR3 sequence is 16 residues long. Germline V CDR1 and CDR2: SGHAT, FQNNGV. CDR3 DNA: TGTGCCAGCAGCTCCTACAGGGGGCCCTGGGGTAATGAGCAGTTCTTC. Translating it yields CASSSYRGPWGNEQFF.

The gene calls are TRBV5-6 and TRBJ2-7, with 7 positions matching TRBD1. This CDR3 is 14 amino acids long. J lost 7 bases, V lost 3 bases, and 10 bases had no gene match. In germline, CDR1 is SGHDT, CDR2 YYEEEE. The CDR3 region is CASSSRQGVEEQYF. DNA for the CDR3: TGTGCCAGCAGCTCCCGACAGGGCGTCGAGGAGCAGTACTTC.

The gene calls are TRBV18 and TRBJ2-5, with 8 nucleotides matching TRBD2. CDR1 and CDR2 (germline): KGHSH, LQKENI. Trimming cost V 6 bases and J 5 bases; bases outside gene matches: 2. The CDR3 has 12 amino acids. This CDR3 is CASSREGETQYF. CDR3 in DNA: TGTGCCAGCTCCCGGGAGGGGGAGACCCAGTACTTC.

This clone was counted only a few times. V gene TRBV2 combines with J gene TRBJ2-5; D gene unclear. The CDR3 is 12 amino acids. Germline V CDR1 and CDR2: SNHLY, FYNNEI. Trimming pared 8 bases from V and 5 bases from J, leaving 12 bases between. The CDR3 nucleotides read TGTGCCAGCTCGTCTTGGATGGAGACCCAGTACTTC. This sequence encodes CASSSWMETQYF.

The chain joins TRBV9 to TRBJ2-3; D unresolved. V gave up 0 bases and J gave up 1 base, with 3 bases separating them. Germline values: CDR1 SGDLS, CDR2 YYNGEE. The CDR3 length is 13 residues. The chain's CDR3 is CASSVGGTDTQYF. The CDR3, as DNA: TGTGCCAGCAGCGTAGGTGGCACAGATACGCAGTATTTT.

The chain links TRBV9 to TRBJ1-1; a possible D gene is TRBD1 (5 bases). Deletions cut 0 bases from V and 6 bases from J, with 9 bases between. CDR1 SGDLS and CDR2 YYNGEE come from the germline V gene. This CDR3 is 13 amino acids long. The CDR3 DNA sequence: TGTGCCAGCAGCGTAGCGGGGGACGCTGAAGCTTTCTTT. This encodes CASSVAGDAEAFF.

This clone was seen a single time. The V and J genes are TRBV9 and TRBJ1-1; 8 bases fit TRBD1. The V gene's germline CDR1 is SGDLS and CDR2 YYNGEE. V shed 4 bases and J 0 bases; nucleotides not matched to a gene: 14. The CDR3 totals 18 residues. The CDR3 sequence is CASSPQGGQGLLNTEAFF. The CDR3 DNA is TGTGCCAGCAGCCCCCAGGGAGGACAGGGACTCTTGAACACTGAAGCTTTCTTT.

This clone was recorded a few times. The J gene is TRBJ2-7, the V gene TRBV5-1; 10 nucleotides match TRBD2. The CDR3 contains 15 residues. With V trimmed by 3 bases and J by 6 bases, 9 bases remained unmatched. Germline CDR1 is SGHRS and CDR2 is YFSETQ. CDR3 in amino acids: CASSSTSGVGREQYF. As DNA, the CDR3 is TGCGCCAGCAGCTCCACTAGCGGGGTAGGGCGCGAGCAGTACTTC.

The J gene is TRBJ1-5, the V gene TRBV27, with 9 nucleotides matching TRBD1. The CDR3 spans 16 residues. The trim removed 4 bases at V and 6 bases at J, leaving 10 bases unmatched. Germline CDR1 MNHEY, CDR2 SMNVEV (reference sequence). The CDR3 nucleotides read TGTGCCAGCAGTTCATACTCAACAGGGGGCCTTCAGCCCCAGCATTTT. Amino acid sequence: CASSSYSTGGLQPQHF.

The rearrangement uses TRBV6-1 and TRBJ2-3, with 10 positions matching TRBD2. The CDR3 extends over 16 amino acids. Germline V gene data show CDR1 as MNHNS and CDR2 as SASEGT. Unmatched junction bases numbered 3, after V lost 3 bases and J lost 0 bases. In nucleotides, the CDR3 is TGTGCCAGCAGTGAGGCTAGCGGGGGAAGCACAGATACGCAGTATTTT. It yields the protein CASSEASGGSTDTQYF.

J is TRBJ2-7 and V is TRBV10-1; TRBD1 matches at 9 bases. Germline-derived CDR1 and CDR2 are WNHNN and SYGVQD (reference sequence). The CDR3 spans 15 residues. With 8 bases clipped from V and 4 bases from J, the junction kept 12 bases outside the gene matches. CDR3 bases: TGCGCCAGCGGTCAGCACGGGACAGGGTCTTACGAGCAGTACTTC. This translates into CASGQHGTGSYEQYF.

CDR3 coding DNA: TGTGCCAGCAGCACCGCTAGCGGGGGGGGAAGCACAGATACGCAGTATTTT. Residues: CASSTASGGGSTDTQYF. The V and J genes are TRBV7-9 and TRBJ2-3, with TRBD2 matching over 12 bases. V lost 5 bases, J lost 0 bases, and 6 bases stayed unmatched. The CDR3 loop spans 17 amino acids. Germline values: CDR1 SEHNR, CDR2 FQNEAQ (reference sequence).

The V and J genes are TRBV9 and TRBJ2-2, with D maybe TRBD2 (6 bases). The CDR3 covers 15 residues. The V end lost 5 bases, the J end lost 0 bases, and 11 bases lay between the germline ends. The germline V gene has CDR1 SGDLS and CDR2 YYNGEE. The CDR3 sequence is CASSWGGANTGELFF. As DNA, the CDR3 is TGTGCCAGCAGTTGGGGCGGGGCGAACACCGGGGAGCTGTTTTTT. The variable domain in full, completed from reference TRBV9 and TRBJ2-2, reads DSGVTQTPKHLITATGQRVTLRCSPRSGDLSVYWYQQSLDQGLQFLIQYYNGEERAKGNILERFSAQQFPDLHSELNLSSLELGDSALYFCASSWGGANTGELFFGEGSRLTVL.

The V call is TRBV7-7, the J call TRBJ2-5, with 10 bases aligning to TRBD2. V gave up 0 bases and J gave up 3 bases; unmatched junction bases: 4. The CDR3 length is 16 residues. Germline V CDR1 and CDR2: SSHAT, FNYEAQ (reference sequence). CDR3 DNA sequence: TGTGCCAGCAGCTTAGCTATGGGACTAGCGAAAGAGACCCAGTACTTC. As protein: CASSLAMGLAKETQYF.

The rearrangement links TRBV4-3 to TRBJ2-3; D tentatively reads TRBD1 or TRBD2 (5 bases each). Trimming left V 1 base short and J 4 bases short, with 12 bases between. The CDR3 consists of 15 residues. Per germline, CDR1 LGHNA and CDR2 YSLEER. CDR3 bases: TGCGCCAGCAGCCAAGGGGGCGGAGGCTCAGATACGCAGTATTTT. Its protein product is CASSQGGGGSDTQYF.